Detailed here is one T cell receptor (beta chain). Trimming removed 11 bases from V and 2 bases from J; junction bases left unmatched: 14. The CDR3 sequence is 15 residues long. The germline V gene encodes CDR1 MNHNS and CDR2 SASEGT. The record originates from a study of radiotherapy plus CTLA-4 blockade in lung cancer. Study details: Of the patients, about 20% showed objective responses and about 30% attained disease control.

This table comes from immunoSEQ multiplex PCR, and its TCRdb copy is limited to in-frame clones, with some not included. Among 90,000 to 100,000 clones, roughly 74% were seen once, and the ten largest hold approximately 2.6%. J is TRBJ2-5 and V is TRBV6-1; 7 nucleotides line up with TRBD2. The source was peripheral blood, collected from a patient treated with radiotherapy plus ipilimumab. The clonotype originates from a human donor with non-small cell lung cancer who had a partial response to radiotherapy plus ipilimumab. Some clones in this sample may be carry-over from other donors' samples. The CDR3 coding sequence is TGTGCCCTCTCATCCTGGGAGGGGTGGCAAGAGACCCAGTACTTC. Translation: CALSSWEGWQETQYF.